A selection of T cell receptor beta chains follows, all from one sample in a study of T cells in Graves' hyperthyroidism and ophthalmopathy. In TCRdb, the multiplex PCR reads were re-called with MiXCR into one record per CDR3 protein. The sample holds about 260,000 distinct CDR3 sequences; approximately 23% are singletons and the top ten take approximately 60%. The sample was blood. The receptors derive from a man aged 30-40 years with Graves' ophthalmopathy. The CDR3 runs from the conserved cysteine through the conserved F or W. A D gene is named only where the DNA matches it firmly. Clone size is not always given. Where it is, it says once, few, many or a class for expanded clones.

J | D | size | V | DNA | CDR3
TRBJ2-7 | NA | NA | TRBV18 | TGTGCCAGCTCACCGATGAGACAGGACGAGCAGTACTTC | CASSPMRQDEQYF
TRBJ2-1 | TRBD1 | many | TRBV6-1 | TGTGCCAGCAGACCCGGACAGGGGACTTACAATGAGCAGTTCTTC | CASRPGQGTYNEQFF
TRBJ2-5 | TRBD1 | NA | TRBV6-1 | TGTGCCAGCAACGAAGGGGGCCCGAAAGAGACCCAGTACTTC | CASNEGGPKETQYF
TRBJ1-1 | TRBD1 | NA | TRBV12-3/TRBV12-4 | TGTGCCAGCAGAGGACAGGGGGCCTCTGAAGCTTTCTTT | CASRGQGASEAFF
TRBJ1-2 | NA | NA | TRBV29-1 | TGCAGCGCCTTTGAAACCCCATATGGCTACACCTTC | CSAFETPYGYTF
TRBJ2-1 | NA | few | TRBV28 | TGTGCCAGCAGTGGACGGGACCAAGGCTCGAATGAGCAGTTCTTC | CASSGRDQGSNEQFF
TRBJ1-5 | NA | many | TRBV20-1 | TGCAGTGCTAGAGATGGGGGTGGGACGGTGAGCAATCAGCCCCAGCATTTT | CSARDGGGTVSNQPQHF
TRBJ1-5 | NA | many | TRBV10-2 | TGCGCCAGCAGGGGGGTCCCGGGGGAGTATCAGCCCCAGCATTTT | CASRGVPGEYQPQHF
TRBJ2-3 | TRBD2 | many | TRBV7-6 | TGTGCCAGCAGCCCCCAGAGCGGGGGCGGCAGGGGTGGCACAGATACGCAGTATTTT | CASSPQSGGGRGGTDTQYF
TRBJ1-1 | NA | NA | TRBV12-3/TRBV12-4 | TGTGCCAGCAGTTTGGCGGGCCCTGAAGCTTTCTTT | CASSLAGPEAFF
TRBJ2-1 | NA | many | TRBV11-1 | TGTGCCAGCAGCTTAAGGTTTCCGGTGGGAGCCAATGAGCAGTTCTTC | CASSLRFPVGANEQFF